The 27 T cell receptor beta chains below all came from one sample that was sequenced in a study of beta chain features in type 1 diabetes. Study outcomes and limitations: All four CD4+ subsets of Type 1 diabetes patients contained TCRB CDR3s that were moderately but significantly shorter.

TCRB transcripts that were expressed got sequenced, as all of the isolated RNA had been reverse transcribed. Method: immunoSEQ multiplex PCR; TCRdb's copy keeps in-frame clones and lacks some. This table holds 240,000 or so clones, approximately 15% found once. These TCRs are of unknown antigen specificity. Material: naive CD4+ T cells from blood. These receptors all stem from a man aged 25-45 years with type 1 diabetes.

The rearrangement uses TRBV19 and TRBJ2-5; maybe TRBD1 (6 bases). The V gene lost 5 bases and the J gene lost 0 bases, with 7 bases spanning the gap. The CDR3 spans 13 residues. Germline CDR1 reads LNHDA; CDR2 reads SQIVND (reference sequence). The CDR3 reads CASSRQDQETQYF. CDR3 nucleotide sequence: TGTGCCAGTAGTCGACAGGACCAAGAGACCCAGTACTTC.

This chain joins TRBV9 and TRBJ1-1; D is unresolved. The length of the CDR3 is 14 residues. The V gene's germline CDR1 is SGDLS and CDR2 YYNGEE. The V and J ends lost 0 bases and 5 bases respectively, with 11 bases between them. CDR3 loop: CASSVGVERTEAFF. The CDR3 DNA sequence: TGTGCCAGCAGCGTAGGGGTGGAGCGGACTGAAGCTTTCTTT.

The chain uses TRBV19 and TRBJ2-7, with TRBD2 identical over 11 bases. The length of the CDR3 is 16 residues. Trimming cost V 7 bases and J 0 bases; bases outside gene matches: 8. Germline CDR1 is LNHDA and CDR2 is SQIVND (reference sequence). CDR3 sequence: CASKRTSGPSSYEQYF. For the CDR3, the DNA is TGTGCCAGTAAACGGACTAGCGGGCCGAGCTCCTACGAGCAGTACTTC.

This clone was observed a few times. V usage is TRBV5-1 and J usage is TRBJ1-1; D unclear. CDR1 and CDR2 (germline): SGHRS, YFSETQ. V shed 4 bases and J shed 2 bases, with 12 bases lying between them. This CDR3 contains 14 residues. CDR3 nucleotide sequence: TGCGCCAGCAGCAATCGGACTAAAAACACTGAAGCTTTCTTT. Its translation is CASSNRTKNTEAFF.

This clone was seen a handful of times. The V gene is TRBV11-2, the J gene TRBJ2-3, with 8 bases lining up with TRBD2. The CDR3 is 15 residues long. Looked up from germline, CDR1 is SGHAT and CDR2 is FQNNGV. V shed 4 bases, J shed 0 bases, and the junction held 3 bases outside the gene matches. As DNA, the CDR3 is TGTGCCAGCAGCTCGGGGGGGCCTAGCACAGATACGCAGTATTTT. It codes for CASSSGGPSTDTQYF.

This clone was found a few times. The chain uses TRBV6-5 and TRBJ2-7, with TRBD1 identical over 12 bases. Germline V gene lookup returns CDR1 MNHEY and CDR2 SVGAGI. With V trimmed by 6 bases and J by 5 bases, 5 bases remained unmatched. CDR3 size: 14 residues. The CDR3 spells CASRGGQGAHEQYF. CDR3 in DNA: TGTGCCAGCAGAGGGGGACAGGGGGCCCACGAGCAGTACTTC.

This clone appeared a few times. This chain joins TRBV7-2 and TRBJ2-7; 7 nucleotides match TRBD1. V lost 5 bases, J lost 2 bases, and 6 bases stayed unmatched. Per the germline V gene, CDR1 is SGHTA and CDR2 is FQGNSA. The CDR3 loop spans 14 amino acids. The CDR3 coding sequence is TGTGCCAGCAGCCGTGGGCAGGGGGCCTACGAGCAGTACTTC. This codes for CASSRGQGAYEQYF.

The chain has TRBV29-1 and TRBJ2-1; D is uncertain. This CDR3 has 12 residues. Germline values: CDR1 SQVTM, CDR2 ANQGSEA. Trimming shortened V by 7 bases and J by 3 bases, and 10 bases separated the two germline ends. The CDR3: CSGGAIYNEQFF. The CDR3 region has the DNA TGCAGCGGCGGCGCGATCTACAATGAGCAGTTCTTC.

The V call is TRBV15, the J call TRBJ2-1, with TRBD2 matching over 7 bases. This CDR3 contains 15 residues. The J segment lost 8 bases and the V segment lost 4 bases, leaving 11 bases of the junction unmatched. Germline values: CDR1 LNHNV, CDR2 YYDKDF (reference sequence). The CDR3: CATSIRGDPWDEQFF. CDR3 nucleotides: TGTGCCACCAGCATCCGGGGGGACCCTTGGGATGAGCAGTTCTTC. The complete variable domain, with remaining parts taken from reference TRBV15 and TRBJ2-1, reads DAMVIQNPRYQVTQFGKPVTLSCSQTLNHNVMYWYQQKSSQAPKLLFHYYDKDFNNEADTPDNFQSRRPNTSFCFLDIRSPGLGDTAMYLCATSIRGDPWDEQFFGPGTRLTVL.

This clone came up a few times. This chain links TRBV10-3 with TRBJ2-3; unclear D gene. The CDR3 has 16 amino acids. Per the germline V gene, CDR1 is ENHRY and CDR2 is SYGVKD. V was trimmed by 0 bases and J by 4 bases, leaving 14 bases between them. CDR3 coding DNA: TGTGCCATCAGTGAGTCCTCCCAGGCGAGACCAGATACGCAGTATTTT. Translated, it gives CAISESSQARPDTQYF.

The chain is built from TRBV5-1 and TRBJ2-1; 11 positions match TRBD2. Unmatched junction bases numbered 2, after V lost 2 bases and J lost 4 bases. CDR1 SGHRS and CDR2 YFSETQ come from the germline V gene. This CDR3 is built from 15 residues. The CDR3 coding sequence is TGCGCCAGCAGCTTACTAGCGGGAGCTTACAATGAGCAGTTCTTC. It is translated as CASSLLAGAYNEQFF.

The chain has TRBV4-1 and TRBJ2-4; TRBD1 aligns across 7 bases. The V gene's germline CDR1 is MGHRA and CDR2 YSYEKL. This CDR3 is 15 amino acids long. Unmatched junction bases numbered 1, after V lost 1 base and J lost 1 base. Here the CDR3 reads CASSQVDRAKNIQYF. In DNA, the CDR3 is TGCGCCAGCAGCCAAGTGGACAGGGCCAAAAACATTCAGTACTTC.

CDR3 in amino acids: CASSLVLYNEQFF. The DNA of the CDR3 is TGCGCCAGCAGCTTGGTACTTTACAATGAGCAGTTCTTC. The gene calls are TRBV5-1 and TRBJ2-1; D is ambiguous. The CDR3 totals 13 residues. V was trimmed by 0 bases and J by 4 bases, leaving 5 bases between them. CDR1 is SGHRS and CDR2 is YFSETQ in the germline V gene.

The rearrangement links TRBV6-6 to TRBJ2-3, with 15 positions matching TRBD2. The CDR3 totals 16 residues. With V trimmed by 6 bases and J by 5 bases, 6 bases remained unmatched. Germline lookup yields CDR1 MNHNY and CDR2 SVGAGI (reference sequence). The CDR3 loop is CASSGTSGGPGDTQYF. CDR3 DNA sequence: TGTGCCAGCAGCGGGACTAGCGGGGGGCCAGGAGATACGCAGTATTTT.

The V and J genes are TRBV30 and TRBJ1-6, with 9 bases aligning to TRBD1. The CDR3 runs to 14 residues. Germline trimming cut 1 base from V and 10 bases from J; bases unmatched to any gene: 5. Per germline, CDR1 GTSNPN and CDR2 SVGIG (reference sequence). The DNA for the CDR3 is TGTGCCTGGAGTGAGGGACAGGGAGGATCACCCCTCCACTTT. Protein product: CAWSEGQGGSPLHF.

The rearrangement uses TRBV11-2 and TRBJ2-1, with D maybe TRBD2 (6 bases). Trimming removed 3 bases at V and 0 bases at J, with 9 bases between. This CDR3 spans 15 amino acids. Germline lookup yields CDR1 SGHAT and CDR2 FQNNGV. The CDR3 nucleotides are TGTGCCAGCAGCTTCGACGGGAGCTCCTACAATGAGCAGTTCTTC. The encoded protein is CASSFDGSSYNEQFF.

The chain employs TRBV5-4 and TRBJ1-2, with 7 bases that match TRBD1. Looked up from germline, CDR1 is SGHNT and CDR2 is YYREEE (reference sequence). CDR3 size: 15 residues. V was pared by 4 bases and J by 4 bases, with 10 bases of the junction left unmatched. As DNA, the CDR3 is TGTGCCAGCAGCCCCACAGGGGTTGGCGGCTATGGCTACACCTTC. It encodes CASSPTGVGGYGYTF.

V usage is TRBV2 and J usage is TRBJ2-3; TRBD2 matches at 12 bases. The V segment lost 5 bases and the J segment 0 bases; nucleotides outside the gene matches: 6. Germline CDR1 is SNHLY and CDR2 is FYNNEI. The CDR3 loop spans 17 amino acids. Written as DNA, the CDR3 is TGTGCCAGCAGTCCTGGACTAGCGGGGCTAAGCACAGATACGCAGTATTTT. This translates into CASSPGLAGLSTDTQYF.

This clone was observed a few times. This sequence joins TRBV15 and TRBJ2-1; D ambiguous. V gave up 0 bases and J gave up 7 bases, with 7 bases separating them. Germline V gene data show CDR1 as LNHNV and CDR2 as YYDKDF (reference sequence). CDR3 length: 13 residues. The chain's CDR3 is CATSRDVHNEQFF. In DNA, the CDR3 is TGTGCCACCAGCAGAGATGTCCATAATGAGCAGTTCTTC.

This clone was observed a handful of times. The chain links TRBV2 to TRBJ2-7; TRBD2 agrees at 8 bases. This CDR3 spans 15 amino acids. CDR1 is SNHLY, CDR2 FYNNEI, per germline. V was clipped by 5 bases and J by 2 bases; unmatched bases: 8. The CDR3 spells CASSSSGRGAYEQYF. CDR3 in DNA: TGTGCCAGCAGTTCAAGCGGGAGAGGGGCCTACGAGCAGTACTTC.

This chain links TRBV4-1 with TRBJ2-5; 12 bases align to TRBD1. Germline V lookup: CDR1 MGHRA, CDR2 YSYEKL. With V trimmed by 5 bases and J by 5 bases, 9 bases remained unmatched. The CDR3 totals 16 residues. The CDR3 DNA is TGCGCCAGCAGCGAGGCCCGGGACAGGGGGCTGGAGACCCAGTACTTC. This translates into CASSEARDRGLETQYF.

This clone was seen only a few times. Germline is not matched at one junction end, which may reflect a read error. The rearrangement uses TRBV14 and TRBJ1-5; D is undetermined. In germline, CDR1 is SGHDN, CDR2 FVKESK. The CDR3 has 13 amino acids. The CDR3 sequence: CVSSQVEGQPQHF. CDR3 nucleotides: TGTGTCAGCAGCCAAGTAGAGGGCCAGCCCCAGCATTTT.

This clone came up a few times. The rearrangement links TRBV9 to TRBJ2-1; D might be TRBD2 (7 bases). CDR3 size: 16 residues. CDR1 and CDR2 (germline): SGDLS, YYNGEE. V was cut by 4 bases and J by 6 bases, with 20 bases left in between. The CDR3 region is CASSPPVGGARNEQFF. As DNA, the CDR3 is TGTGCCAGCAGCCCTCCGGTGGGGGGGGCACGCAATGAGCAGTTCTTC.

This clone was seen more than once but under ten times. This chain links TRBV2 with TRBJ1-1; D unresolved. V dropped 7 bases and J dropped 2 bases, with 11 bases sitting between them. Germline CDR1 and CDR2: SNHLY and FYNNEI. This CDR3 is built from 13 residues. The DNA for the CDR3 is TGTGCCAGCACGCTAACTCTCAACACTGAAGCTTTCTTT. This sequence encodes CASTLTLNTEAFF.

Here the CDR3 reads CAWSDGGRETQYF. CDR3 coding DNA: TGTGCCTGGAGTGACGGGGGGCGGGAGACCCAGTACTTC. V gene TRBV30 combines with J gene TRBJ2-5, with D tentatively TRBD2 (7 bases). This CDR3 comprises 13 residues. CDR1 and CDR2 (germline): GTSNPN, SVGIG (reference sequence). The V end was cut by 1 base, the J end by 5 bases, with 11 bases between.

This clone was seen a few times. The rearrangement links TRBV2 to TRBJ1-5; TRBD1 aligns across 9 bases. This CDR3 is built from 14 residues. The trim removed 7 bases at V and 6 bases at J, leaving 7 bases unmatched. The germline CDR1 and CDR2 sequences are SNHLY and FYNNEI. The CDR3 loop is CASTRTGVVQPQHF. The DNA for the CDR3 is TGTGCCAGCACCCGGACAGGGGTAGTTCAGCCCCAGCATTTT.

The rearrangement uses TRBV7-9 and TRBJ1-2, with 9 bases that match TRBD1. CDR3 length: 15 amino acids. The trim removed 3 bases at V and 8 bases at J, leaving 10 bases unmatched. The germline CDR1 and CDR2 sequences are SEHNR and FQNEAQ (reference sequence). CDR3 region: CASSFLSTGGNGYTF. For the CDR3, the DNA is TGTGCCAGCAGCTTCCTTTCGACAGGGGGTAACGGCTACACCTTC.